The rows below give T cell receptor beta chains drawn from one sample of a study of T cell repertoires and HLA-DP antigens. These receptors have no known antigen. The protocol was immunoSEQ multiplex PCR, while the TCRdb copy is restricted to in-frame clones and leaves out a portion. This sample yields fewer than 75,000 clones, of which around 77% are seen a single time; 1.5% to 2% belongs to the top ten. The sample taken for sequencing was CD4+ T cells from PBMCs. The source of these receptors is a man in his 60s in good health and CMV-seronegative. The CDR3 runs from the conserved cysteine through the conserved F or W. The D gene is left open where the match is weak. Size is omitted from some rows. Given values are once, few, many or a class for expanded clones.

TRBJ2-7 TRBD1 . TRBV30 CAWRPPGQESNEQYF TGTGCCTGGAGACCCCCGGGACAGGAGTCGAACGAGCAGTACTTC
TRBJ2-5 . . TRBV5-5 CASSLQGETQYF TGTGCCAGCAGCTTACAGGGAGAGACCCAGTACTTC
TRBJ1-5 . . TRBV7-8 CASSMSIGTGDQPQHF TGTGCCAGCAGTATGTCAATTGGGACTGGGGATCAGCCCCAGCATTTT
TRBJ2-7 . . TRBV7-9 CASSLAADLKIEQYF TGTGCCAGCAGCTTAGCGGCTGACTTAAAGATCGAGCAGTACTTC
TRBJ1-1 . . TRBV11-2 CASSLDRGSHEAFF TGTGCCAGCAGCTTAGATCGTGGTTCCCATGAAGCTTTCTTT
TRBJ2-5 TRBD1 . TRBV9 CASSYRDRGEETQYF TGTGCCAGCAGCTACCGGGACAGGGGGGAAGAGACCCAGTACTTC
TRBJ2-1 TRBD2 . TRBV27 CASSHGSGNEQFF TGTGCCAGCAGTCACGGTAGCGGGAATGAGCAGTTCTTC
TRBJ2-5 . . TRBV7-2 CASSPSRETQYF TGTGCCAGCAGCCCCTCCAGGGAGACCCAGTACTTC
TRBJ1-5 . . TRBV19 CASSIRRGVDANQPQHF TGTGCCAGTAGTATACGTCGGGGTGTGGACGCCAATCAGCCCCAGCATTTT
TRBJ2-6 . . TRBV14 CASSQDPWQTGANVLTF TGTGCCAGCAGCCAAGATCCATGGCAGACTGGGGCCAACGTCCTGACTTTC
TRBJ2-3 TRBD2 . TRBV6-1 CASSAGGLADTQYF TGTGCCAGCAGTGCGGGGGGGCTTGCAGATACGCAGTATTTT
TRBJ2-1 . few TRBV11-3 CASSLGGEYNEQFF TGTGCCAGCAGCTTAGGAGGGGAGTACAATGAGCAGTTCTTC
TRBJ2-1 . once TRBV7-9 CASTRGSESGGNEQFF TGTGCCAGCACCCGGGGGTCCGAGTCGGGCGGTAATGAGCAGTTCTTC
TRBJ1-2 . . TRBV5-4 CASSLGGGADGYTF TGTGCCAGCAGCTTGGGCGGGGGCGCTGATGGCTACACCTTC
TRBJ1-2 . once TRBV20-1 CSARRQYGYTF TGCAGTGCTAGGAGACAGTATGGCTACACCTTC
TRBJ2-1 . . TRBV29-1 CSVARDESLHEQFF TGCAGCGTCGCCCGGGACGAATCCCTACACGAGCAGTTCTTC
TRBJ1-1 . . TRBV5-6 CASSTGKDTEAFF TGTGCCAGCAGCACGGGGAAGGACACTGAAGCTTTCTTT
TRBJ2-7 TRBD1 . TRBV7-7 CASSAQTGFHEQYF TGTGCCAGCAGCGCCCAGACAGGGTTCCACGAGCAGTACTTC
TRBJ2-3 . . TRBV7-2 CASSFTPFSTDTQYF TGTGCCAGCAGCTTCACTCCTTTTAGCACAGATACGCAGTATTTT
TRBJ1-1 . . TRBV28 CASEGGRLYGF TGTGCCAGTGAGGGGGGTCGGCTTTATGGCTTT
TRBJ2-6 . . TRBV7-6 CASSLAAQQVSGANVLTF TGTGCCAGCAGCTTAGCCGCCCAACAAGTATCTGGGGCCAACGTCCTGACTTTC
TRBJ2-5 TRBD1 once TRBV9 CASSVEGQGQETQYF TGTGCCAGCAGCGTAGAGGGACAGGGACAAGAGACCCAGTACTTC
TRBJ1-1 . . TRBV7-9 CASSSTRVTEAFF TGTGCCAGCAGCTCAACTCGGGTCACTGAAGCTTTCTTT